The clone carrying this T cell receptor beta chain was detected a few times. The target antigen is unknown. This sample is part of a study of identical twins. General study points: Invariant MAIT and iNKT cells are populations that could partly confound zero-insertion analyses. Conclusions were drawn cross-sectionally by statistical analysis, without following the same donors.

Template switching added a universal primer binding site, and final cDNA carried unique molecular identifiers. Each CDR3 protein is one row after TCRdb ran MiXCR on the 5' RACE reads. This sample has a few hundred thousand distinct CDR3 sequences; approximately 10% occur once, and the top ten carry 9% to 10%. CDR1 and CDR2 (germline): DFQATT, SNEGSKA (reference sequence). The CDR3 extends over 14 amino acids. Trimming shortened V by 6 bases and J by 1 base, and 15 bases separated the two germline ends. This TCR derives from a man aged 45-65 years in good health. Material: memory T cells sorted from blood. This chain joins TRBV20-1 and TRBJ1-1; D is undetermined. The CDR3 loop is CSAPMGLGNTEAFF. Here the CDR3 DNA reads TGCAGTGCCCCAATGGGATTGGGGAACACTGAAGCTTTCTTT.